These 7 T cell receptor beta chains originate from one sample sequenced in a study of T cells in Graves' hyperthyroidism and ophthalmopathy. It was RNA transcripts that yielded the amplified TCR beta CDR3 regions. First-round RT-PCR targeting the TCR CDR3 was performed with the HTBI primer set. TCRdb reprocessed the multiplex PCR reads with MiXCR, giving one entry per CDR3 protein. The sample shows about 360,000 distinct CDR3 sequences, 15% to 19% of them seen only once. Sequencing was carried out using blood. The receptors shown here come from a woman between 18 and 29 years old with Graves' hyperthyroidism that later progressed to Graves' ophthalmopathy.

This clonotype was seen many times. The chain links TRBV20-1 to TRBJ2-1; no clear D gene. The CDR3 is 12 residues long. With 5 bases removed from V and 10 bases from J, the gap between germline ends came to 15 bases. Germline CDR1 is DFQATT and CDR2 is SNEGSKA (reference sequence). CDR3 sequence (DNA): TGCAGTGCTTCTCAGGAGCGCGACGAGCAGTTCTTC. Encoded protein: CSASQERDEQFF.

This clonotype was recorded at least ten times. The chain combines TRBV28 with TRBJ2-7; 7 bases line up with TRBD2. The CDR3 runs to 14 residues. Germline V CDR1 and CDR2: MDHEN, SYDVKM. V lost 4 bases and J lost 2; bases outside the gene matches: 5. The CDR3 DNA reads as TGTGCCAGCAGTTCACTAGCGCAAACCTACGAGCAGTACTTC. Translation gives CASSSLAQTYEQYF.

V gene TRBV6-1 combines with J gene TRBJ1-4, with no clear D. This CDR3 contains 15 residues. The V gene's germline CDR1 is MNHNS and CDR2 SASEGT. V was trimmed by 0 bases and J by 8 bases, leaving 13 bases between them. The CDR3 region has the DNA TGTGCCAGCAGTGAAGCAGGGCAGGTCAACGAAAAACTGTTTTTT. Protein product: CASSEAGQVNEKLFF.

This clonotype was seen at least ten times. The V and J genes are TRBV12-3 or TRBV12-4 and TRBJ2-4, with a weak D call TRBD2 (7 bases). V lost 8 bases and J lost 2, with 16 bases in between. There are 15 residues in the CDR3. CDR3 DNA: TGTGCCAGCCTTGGGGGGGCGGAGACCAAAAACATTCAGTACTTC. Amino acids: CASLGGAETKNIQYF.

With respect to this clonotype: A junction boundary mismatches the germline segment, possibly from a read error. The chain recombines TRBV20-1 with TRBJ1-3; 7 bases are a match to TRBD1. Germline assignment: CDR1 DFQATT and CDR2 SNEGSKA (reference sequence). The CDR3 extends over 12 amino acids. As DNA, the CDR3 is TGCAGTGCTACCAGGGGGAAAAACACCAGATATTTT. Its translation is CSATRGKNTRYF.

This clonotype was seen repeatedly, ten times or more. The V and J genes are TRBV6-1 and TRBJ2-7, with D perhaps assigned TRBD1 or TRBD2 (5 bases each). V lost 7 bases to trimming and J lost 1 base, with 14 bases between them. Germline V gene lookup returns CDR1 MNHNS and CDR2 SASEGT. The CDR3 is 14 amino acids. The CDR3 loop is CASIRVGGSYEQYF. The CDR3, as DNA: TGTGCCAGCATCCGGGTTGGGGGTTCCTACGAGCAGTACTTC.

This clonotype was found many times. The chain uses TRBV2 and TRBJ2-2; D is unresolved. Trimming removed 4 bases from V and 6 bases from J, with 9 bases in between. This CDR3 has 13 residues. Germline V gives CDR1 SNHLY, CDR2 FYNNEI. CDR3 region: CASSGRIAGELFF. For the CDR3, the DNA is TGTGCCAGCAGTGGGCGAATTGCCGGGGAGCTGTTTTTT.